The entry below describes one T cell receptor beta chain. This clone was counted between two and nine times. This receptor's antigen is unknown. There are no base qualities to consult, and no much larger clone falls within one base. Based on the germline V gene, the CDR1 and CDR2 sequences are KGHSH and LQKENI. V ends up 5 bases short and J 4 bases short, with an unmatched junction base count of 5. The CDR3 numbers 14 residues from cysteine through phenylalanine. CDR3 DNA only is kept here, 42 bases in frame from base 1. These data originate in a study of blood T cell repertoires in COVID-19 (dated by TCRdb to 2018 to 2020). Concerning the study at large: Collaborator samples came from the United States, Italy and Spain and covered acute and convalescent phases of COVID-19. The dataset comprised deeply sampled blood TCRbeta repertoires from subjects exposed to, actively infected with, or recovered from COVID-19. The material from the prospective study consisted of cDNA or gDNA derived from T cells, B-cell-depleted T cells, or PBMCs. Where HLA class I and class II types were available, the types were taken from metadata supplied by the sample provider, not from assay-based typing. The repertoires were released in a freely available public database intended as a resource for research on the immune response to SARS-CoV-2. The sample metadata nearly always contained a de-identified subject ID, COVID-19 status, age in years and sex. The samples were drawn from the first 160 participants of the ongoing ImmuneRACE study and from 950 to 1,500 subjects provided by 6 global collaborators.

TCRbeta CDR3 regions were amplified from genomic DNA by means of the immunoSEQ Assay, a bias-controlled multiplex PCR. The study's own analysis went as follows. The number of nucleated cells in each sample was estimated from the amplification of reference gene primers within the assay. Sequence reads were collapsed and filtered to measure the absolute abundance of every unique TCRbeta CDR3 rearrangement. For each sample, productive Simpson clonality was calculated by taking the square root of Simpson's diversity index across productive rearrangements. As stored in TCRdb, this immuneACCESS dataset retains in-frame rearrangements with V and J assigned. A fraction of the clones does not appear; measured against another copy, unresolved V genes explain less than half of the discrepancy, and the remainder lacks a known reason. The V and J calls and the clone size are those of that table, but D and trimming were determined from the DNA. For this sample there are about 26,000 clones; 85% to 90% appear just once. The ten largest make up around 4.7% of the sample.

Each collaborating institution followed its own protocols to collect whole blood in K2EDTA tubes. For TCRbeta analysis, collaborator samples were shipped as frozen whole blood, as isolated PBMCs, or as DNA extracted from either sample type. Paper-wide results and their limitations: The quantity of clinical and demographic metadata differed by source and by participant and was supplied without curation.

This sequence originates from a man between 65 and 85 years old with active COVID-19. In this chain, TRBV18 is recombined with TRBJ1-5, and 7 junctional nucleotides match TRBD1. The sample taken for sequencing was peripheral blood. The nucleotide sequence is TGTGCCAGCTCATCCCAGGGGGTAAATCAGCCCCAGCATTTT. Its coded protein is CASSSQGVNQPQHF.